This TCR beta chain derives from a study of T cells in localized non-small cell lung cancer. Study observations and caveats: Greater T cell density in blood accompanied longer overall survival. Adjacent uninvolved lung tissue had the highest T cell clonality, exceeding tumor. Researchers found a median approximately 60 of the top 100 tumor clones in adjacent lung.

With regard to this clone: Its specificity is unknown.

Taken at least 2 cm from the tumor margin, the adjacent lung showed no atypia. Germline CDR1 is MDHEN and CDR2 is SYDVKM. With 3 bases clipped from V and 8 bases from J, the junction kept 12 bases outside the gene matches. This CDR3 contains 16 residues. Sequencing used immunoSEQ multiplex PCR; TCRdb keeps in-frame clones, though not all of them. The top ten clones hold approximately 18% of a sample with 2,000 to 2,500 clones, 30% of them seen once. The sequence was obtained from a woman aged 40-75 years with stage II squamous cell lung carcinoma. The J gene is TRBJ1-2, the V gene TRBV28; TRBD1 aligns across 10 bases. Sequencing was performed on normal lung tissue next to the tumor, taken before any cancer treatment. The CDR3 DNA sequence: TGTGCCAGCAGTTTTTACGGACAGGGGGTAATTGGGGGCTACACCTTC. Its protein is CASSFYGQGVIGGYTF.